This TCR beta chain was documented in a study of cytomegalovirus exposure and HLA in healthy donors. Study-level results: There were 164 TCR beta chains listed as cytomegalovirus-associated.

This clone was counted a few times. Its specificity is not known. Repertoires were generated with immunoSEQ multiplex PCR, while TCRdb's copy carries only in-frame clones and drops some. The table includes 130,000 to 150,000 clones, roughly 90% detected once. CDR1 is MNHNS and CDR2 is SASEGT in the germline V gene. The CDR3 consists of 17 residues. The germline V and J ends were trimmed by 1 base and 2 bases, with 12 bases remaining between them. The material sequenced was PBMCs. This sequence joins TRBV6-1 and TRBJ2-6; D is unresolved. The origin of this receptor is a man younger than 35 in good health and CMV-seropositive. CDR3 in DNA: TGTGCCAGCAGTGAAGGAGGATCGTACACTGGGGCCAACGTCCTGACTTTC. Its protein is CASSEGGSYTGANVLTF.